Listed below are T cell receptor beta chains from one sample, sequenced in a study of blood T cell repertoires in COVID-19. TCRdb's table, derived via immunoSEQ multiplex PCR, lists solely in-frame clones and lacks some. The sample holds over 150,000 clones; roughly 84% are singletons and the top ten take around 1%. Sequences were obtained from peripheral blood. The receptors here all came from a man aged 35-49 years with acute or convalescent COVID-19. CDR3s include the opening cysteine and the closing phenylalanine or tryptophan. Fields, in order: J gene, V gene, CDR3 protein.

j_call: TRBJ1-4
v_call: TRBV27
cdr3_aa: CASSLTRGWYEKLFF

j_call: TRBJ2-7
v_call: TRBV5-1
cdr3_aa: CASSAPGQNYEQYF

j_call: TRBJ2-1
v_call: TRBV11-2
cdr3_aa: CASSLGRLTYNEQFF

j_call: TRBJ2-3
v_call: TRBV7-2
cdr3_aa: CASSRTISSTDTQYF

j_call: TRBJ1-4
v_call: TRBV5-6
cdr3_aa: CASSSTGLSTEKLFF

j_call: TRBJ2-2
v_call: TRBV18
cdr3_aa: CASSGRGTGELFF

j_call: TRBJ1-5
v_call: TRBV30
cdr3_aa: CAWSITTDQPQHF

j_call: TRBJ1-4
v_call: TRBV10-3
cdr3_aa: CAISAGRVNEKLFF

j_call: TRBJ1-5
v_call: TRBV7-9
cdr3_aa: CASSLATGWGNQPQHF

j_call: TRBJ1-4
v_call: TRBV30
cdr3_aa: CAWSVGVGATNEKLFF

j_call: TRBJ2-7
v_call: TRBV6-5
cdr3_aa: CASSRRQNYEQYF

j_call: TRBJ2-4
v_call: TRBV4-1
cdr3_aa: CASSPREDIQYF

j_call: TRBJ2-1
v_call: TRBV24-1
cdr3_aa: CATSDPGGFNEQFF

j_call: TRBJ2-1
v_call: TRBV6-5
cdr3_aa: CASQIKRGGGYEQFF

j_call: TRBJ2-1
v_call: TRBV27
cdr3_aa: CASSLTNARDEQFF